This T cell receptor beta chain was obtained from a study of blood T cell repertoires in COVID-19. Germline CDR1 and CDR2: SGHTA and FQGNSA. The CDR3 loop spans 14 amino acids. V was pared by 7 bases and J by 8 bases, with 12 bases of the junction left unmatched. Original methodology: Nucleated cell number was recorded as an estimate derived from reference gene primer amplification. The assay was immunoSEQ multiplex PCR, and TCRdb's table has in-frame clones only and misses some. Clone size and V and J calls were adopted from that table, with D and trimming inferred from the DNA. The sample has approximately 300,000 clones, 75% to 90% seen once. Participants were aged about 18 to 89 years from 20 to 30 US areas. The study assigned cohorts using participant-reported clinical history. Recovery among Cohort 3 donors was established by two negative PCRs, clearance, or symptom resolution.

Sequenced sample: PBMCs or T cells enriched from blood (not recorded which). The chain couples TRBV7-2 to TRBJ1-2; 8 nucleotides line up with TRBD1. The receptor was derived from a man between 60 and 75 years old who had recovered from COVID-19. The CDR3 reads CASIRQGRRGGYTF. CDR3 in DNA: TGTGCCAGCATCCGACAGGGGCGGAGGGGGGGCTACACCTTC.